This T cell receptor (beta chain) was observed in a study of blood T cell repertoires in COVID-19. Study background: The study drew acute and convalescent COVID-19 samples from the United States, Italy and Spain.

Measured with immunoSEQ multiplex PCR; TCRdb has only the in-frame clones, and not every one. In the table there are some 390,000 clones, roughly 86% of which are singletons. Germline V gives CDR1 SGDLS, CDR2 YYNGEE. The CDR3 sequence is 18 residues long. With 4 bases clipped from V and 5 bases from J, the junction kept 12 bases outside the gene matches. Source material: peripheral blood. The TCR comes from a human donor in a cohort sampled during active COVID-19. The rearrangement joins TRBV9 to TRBJ2-2; 12 nucleotides agree with TRBD2. The DNA for the CDR3 is TGTGCCAGCAGCCCCCGGACTAGCGGGGACATCAATACCGGGGAGCTGTTTTTT. It is translated as CASSPRTSGDINTGELFF.